This TCR beta chain comes out of a study of T-cell reconstitution after alpha-beta-depleted transplantation in children. Details on this clonotype: What it binds is not known. Relative to the germline gene, one junction end is altered; a read error may explain this.

Study-wide points: Some patients owed their high day-60 TCRbeta diversity to surviving recipient T cells and thymic progenitors. The authors attributed T-cell counts and diversity one year after transplant mostly to newly produced T cells. Reportedly, only several hundred clones from non-depleted graft cells drove alpha-beta T-cell counts at about two months.

It was with unique molecular identifiers that the TCRbeta library was prepared. From the PCR reads, TCRdb called clonotypes with MiXCR, one entry per CDR3 protein. Of 200,000 to 250,000 distinct CDR3 sequences in the sample, roughly 6.6% were seen once. The length of the CDR3 is 18 residues. Per germline, CDR1 SGHNT and CDR2 YYREEE (reference sequence). This clonotype was obtained from a boy aged 2 to 9 with acute lymphoblastic leukemia, due to receive a stem cell transplant. This chain joins TRBV5-4 and TRBJ2-4; tentative D call: TRBD1 (5 bases). The sample here was PBMCs, taken before TCRalphabeta/CD19-depleted stem cell transplant. The CDR3 DNA is TGTGCCAGCGGCTTGGGGCCCTATAATGACAGAGTAGAAAACATTCAGTACTTC. Protein sequence: CASGLGPYNDRVENIQYF.